These T cell receptor beta chains were read from a single sample in a study of blood T cell repertoires in COVID-19. Profiled with immunoSEQ multiplex PCR; TCRdb holds only in-frame clones, not every one. The table records around 160,000 clones, more than 70% of them present only once. The sample taken for sequencing was peripheral blood. All receptors come from a man in his 60s with active or convalescent COVID-19. Both conserved end residues are part of each CDR3. A D gene is named only where the DNA matches it firmly. Size is stated for part of the rows, as once, few or many counts, or as a class when the clone is expanded.

J gene | V gene | clone size | D gene | CDR3 protein | CDR3 DNA
TRBJ2-2 | TRBV9 | . | TRBD2 | CASSLGRGPGTGELFF | TGTGCCAGCAGCTTGGGGAGGGGTCCCGGCACCGGGGAGCTGTTTTTT
TRBJ2-1 | TRBV3-1/TRBV3-2 | . | . | CASSQEMASAYNEQFF | TGTGCCAGCAGCCAAGAGATGGCTAGCGCGTACAATGAGCAGTTCTTC
TRBJ1-5 | TRBV30 | . | TRBD1 | CAWSFGQGGYSNQPQHF | TGTGCCTGGAGTTTCGGACAGGGGGGATATAGCAATCAGCCCCAGCATTTT
TRBJ2-7 | TRBV27 | . | . | CASSLGQGIHEQYF | TGTGCCAGCAGTTTGGGGCAGGGGATCCACGAGCAGTACTTC
TRBJ2-1 | TRBV7-8 | . | TRBD2 | CASTRPAGGNEQFF | TGTGCCAGCACTCGACCCGCGGGGGGCAATGAGCAGTTCTTC
TRBJ2-7 | TRBV29-1 | . | . | CSVASPIGLNSGEQYF | TGCAGCGTTGCGTCCCCTATTGGACTAAATTCGGGGGAGCAGTACTTC
TRBJ2-7 | TRBV5-1 | . | TRBD2 | CASSFGGSEQYF | TGCGCCAGCAGCTTCGGGGGGAGCGAGCAGTACTTC
TRBJ2-4 | TRBV4-2 | once | TRBD1 | CASSQDPGQGAAKNIQYF | TGTGCCAGCAGCCAAGATCCGGGACAGGGGGCAGCCAAAAACATTCAGTACTTC
TRBJ2-7 | TRBV18 | few | TRBD1 | CASSPPSQGDGEQYF | TGTGCCAGCTCACCACCGTCGCAGGGGGATGGCGAGCAGTACTTC
TRBJ1-1 | TRBV18 | . | . | CASSPSRRNTEAFF | TGTGCCAGCTCACCATCGCGGAGGAACACTGAAGCTTTCTTT
TRBJ1-5 | TRBV6-4 | . | . | CASSDGPGAQPQHF | TGTGCCAGCAGTGACGGGCCAGGGGCTCAGCCCCAGCATTTT
TRBJ2-3 | TRBV6-5 | once | TRBD1 | CASRTGDSTDTQYF | TGTGCCAGCAGGACAGGGGATAGCACAGATACGCAGTATTTT
TRBJ1-1 | TRBV7-3 | . | . | CASRNSLNTEAFF | TGTGCCAGCAGAAACAGCTTGAACACTGAAGCTTTCTTT
TRBJ2-1 | TRBV18 | few | TRBD2 | CASSRLAGVDEQFF | TGTGCCAGCTCACGGCTAGCGGGAGTGGATGAGCAGTTCTTC
TRBJ2-1 | TRBV9 | . | . | CASSVGATDNEQFF | TGTGCCAGCAGCGTAGGGGCGACCGATAATGAGCAGTTCTTC
TRBJ2-2 | TRBV4-1 | . | . | CASSLFGGGPNTGELFF | TGCGCCAGCAGCCTTTTCGGGGGAGGCCCGAACACCGGGGAGCTGTTTTTT
TRBJ2-4 | TRBV3-1/TRBV3-2 | . | TRBD2 | CASSSGAGRNIQYF | TGTGCCAGCAGCTCCGGGGCCGGGAGGAACATTCAGTACTTC
TRBJ2-3 | TRBV7-3 | . | . | CASSLTFGSRADTQYF | TGTGCCAGCAGCTTAACTTTCGGGAGCAGGGCAGATACGCAGTATTTT
TRBJ2-5 | TRBV6-5 | . | . | CASGGAENQETQYF | TGTGCCAGCGGAGGAGCGGAGAACCAAGAGACCCAGTACTTC
TRBJ1-5 | TRBV27 | few | . | CASKSRFAYQPQHF | TGTGCCAGCAAGAGCAGGTTCGCTTATCAGCCCCAGCATTTT
TRBJ2-7 | TRBV3-1/TRBV3-2 | . | . | CASSLQGDVGDEQYF | TGTGCCAGCAGCCTACAGGGTGATGTGGGGGACGAGCAGTACTTC
TRBJ1-5 | TRBV19 | . | TRBD1 | CASSPRGTDRWPQHF | TGTGCCAGTAGTCCCCGGGGGACAGATCGATGGCCCCAGCATTTT
TRBJ2-2 | TRBV27 | . | TRBD2 | CASSPRTSGAGELFF | TGTGCCAGCAGCCCGAGGACTAGCGGGGCCGGGGAGCTGTTTTTT
TRBJ2-1 | TRBV6-2/TRBV6-3 | . | TRBD2 | CASSQRGLAGGHNEQFF | TGTGCCAGCAGTCAACGCGGACTAGCGGGAGGACACAATGAGCAGTTCTTC
TRBJ1-6 | TRBV6-5 | . | . | CASSYSGVSYNSPLHF | TGTGCCAGCAGTTACTCCGGGGTTTCCTATAATTCACCCCTCCACTTT
TRBJ2-1 | TRBV5-1 | . | . | CASSLGGSSYNEQFF | TGCGCCAGCAGCCTCGGCGGCTCCTCCTACAATGAGCAGTTCTTC
TRBJ1-5 | TRBV23-1 | . | TRBD1 | CASSRLDRARRSQPQHF | TGCGCCAGCAGTCGATTAGACAGGGCCCGGCGTAGTCAGCCCCAGCATTTT
TRBJ1-2 | TRBV28 | once | TRBD1 | CASSPPTGQGDYTF | TGTGCCAGCAGTCCGCCCACGGGACAGGGAGACTACACCTTC
TRBJ2-3 | TRBV19 | . | TRBD2 | CASSIALAGGTQYF | TGTGCCAGTAGTATAGCCCTAGCGGGAGGCACGCAGTATTTT
TRBJ1-2 | TRBV7-2 | . | . | CASSLARSNYGYTF | TGTGCCAGCAGCTTAGCACGGAGTAACTATGGCTACACCTTC
TRBJ2-1 | TRBV18 | . | TRBD2 | CASSPPTSGGEQFF | TGTGCCAGCTCACCACCGACTAGCGGAGGTGAGCAGTTCTTC
TRBJ2-6 | TRBV21-1 | . | . | CASSPSHPQKAGPGSGANVLTF | TGTGCCAGCAGCCCTAGCCATCCCCAAAAAGCGGGCCCAGGGAGTGGGGCCAACGTCCTGACTTTC